This TCR beta chain was recovered during a study of cytomegalovirus exposure and HLA in healthy donors. This CDR3 contains 14 residues. Germline CDR1 is MGHRA and CDR2 is YSYEKL. V trimming: 5 bases; J trimming: 4 bases; junction bases outside the gene matches: 2. PCR employed 60 Vbeta and 13 Jbeta primers. Assay used: immunoSEQ multiplex PCR; TCRdb lists only in-frame clones, some missing. Found here are about 90,000 clones, about four fifths of them singletons; the top ten hold 2.1%. The chain couples TRBV4-1 to TRBJ1-6; 7 bases line up with TRBD1. The sample comprised PBMCs. This clonotype originated in a man aged 18 to 35 in good health and CMV-seronegative. The CDR3 DNA follows: TGCGCCAGCAGCGGGGACAGATATAATTCACCCCTCCACTTT. This translates into CASSGDRYNSPLHF.